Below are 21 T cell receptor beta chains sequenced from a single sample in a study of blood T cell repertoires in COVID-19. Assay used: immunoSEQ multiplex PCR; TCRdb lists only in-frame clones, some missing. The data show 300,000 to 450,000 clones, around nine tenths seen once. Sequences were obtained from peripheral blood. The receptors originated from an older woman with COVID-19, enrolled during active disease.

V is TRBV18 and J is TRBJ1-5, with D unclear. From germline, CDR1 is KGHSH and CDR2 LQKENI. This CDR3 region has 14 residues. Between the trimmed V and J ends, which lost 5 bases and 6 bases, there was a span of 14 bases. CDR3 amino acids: CASSAGQAPQPQHF. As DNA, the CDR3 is TGTGCCAGCTCAGCGGGCCAAGCGCCTCAGCCCCAGCATTTT.

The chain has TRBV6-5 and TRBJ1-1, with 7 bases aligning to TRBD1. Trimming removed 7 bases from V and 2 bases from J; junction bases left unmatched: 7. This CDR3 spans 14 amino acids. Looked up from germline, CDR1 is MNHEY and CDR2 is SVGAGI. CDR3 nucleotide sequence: TGTGCCAGCAACGAACAGGGGCCCAACACTGAAGCTTTCTTT. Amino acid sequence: CASNEQGPNTEAFF.

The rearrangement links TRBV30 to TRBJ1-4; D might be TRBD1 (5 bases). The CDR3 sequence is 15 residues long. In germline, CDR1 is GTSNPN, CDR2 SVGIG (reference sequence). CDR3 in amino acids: CALATGLSTNEKLFF. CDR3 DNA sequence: TGTGCTTTGGCAACAGGACTATCAACTAATGAAAAACTGTTTTTT. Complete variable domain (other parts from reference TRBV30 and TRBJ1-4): SQTIHQWPATLVQPVGSPLSLECTVEGTSNPNLYWYRQAAGRGLQLLFYSVGIGQISSEVPQNLSASRPQDRQFILSSKKLLLSDSGFYLCALATGLSTNEKLFFGSGTQLSVL.

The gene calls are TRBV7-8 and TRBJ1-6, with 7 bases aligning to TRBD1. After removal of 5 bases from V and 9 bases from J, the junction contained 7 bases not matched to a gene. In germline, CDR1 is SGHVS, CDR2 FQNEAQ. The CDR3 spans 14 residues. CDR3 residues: CASSPDRSLSPLHF. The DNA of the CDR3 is TGTGCCAGCAGCCCGGACAGGAGCCTTTCACCCCTCCACTTT.

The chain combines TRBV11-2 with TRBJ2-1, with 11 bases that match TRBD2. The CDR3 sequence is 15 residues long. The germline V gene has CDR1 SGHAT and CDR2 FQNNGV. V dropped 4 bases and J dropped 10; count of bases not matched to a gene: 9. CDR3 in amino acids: CASSSTTSGGPEQFF. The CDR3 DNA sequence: TGTGCCAGCAGCTCAACCACTAGCGGGGGACCAGAGCAGTTCTTC.

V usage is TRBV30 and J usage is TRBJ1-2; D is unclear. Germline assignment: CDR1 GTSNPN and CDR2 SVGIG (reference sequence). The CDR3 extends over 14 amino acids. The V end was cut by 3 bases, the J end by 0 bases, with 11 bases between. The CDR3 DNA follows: TGTGCCTGGAGCCGGACTGGCTCTAACTATGGCTACACCTTC. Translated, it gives CAWSRTGSNYGYTF.

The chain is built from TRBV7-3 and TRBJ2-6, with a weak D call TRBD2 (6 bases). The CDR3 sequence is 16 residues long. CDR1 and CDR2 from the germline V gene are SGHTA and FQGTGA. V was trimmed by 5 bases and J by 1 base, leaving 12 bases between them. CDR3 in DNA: TGTGCCAGCAGCATCAGGGCGGGGTCTGGGGCCAACGTCCTGACTTTC. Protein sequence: CASSIRAGSGANVLTF.

The CDR3 coding sequence is TGTGCCAGCAGCCCCACACAGGGCCTCAGCTCTGGAAACACCATATATTTT. As protein: CASSPTQGLSSGNTIYF. The gene calls are TRBV3-1 (or the pseudogene TRBV3-2) and TRBJ1-3; possibly TRBD1 for D (6 bases). With 4 bases removed from V and 0 bases from J, the gap between germline ends came to 16 bases. In germline, CDR1 is LGHDT, CDR2 YNNKEL (reference sequence). This CDR3 region has 17 residues.

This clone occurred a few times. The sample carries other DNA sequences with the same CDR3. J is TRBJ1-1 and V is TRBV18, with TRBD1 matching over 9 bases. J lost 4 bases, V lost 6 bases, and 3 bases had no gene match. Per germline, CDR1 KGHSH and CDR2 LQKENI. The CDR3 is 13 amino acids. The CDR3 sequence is CASSTDRGTEAFF. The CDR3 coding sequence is TGTGCCAGCTCCACGGACAGGGGCACTGAAGCTTTCTTT.

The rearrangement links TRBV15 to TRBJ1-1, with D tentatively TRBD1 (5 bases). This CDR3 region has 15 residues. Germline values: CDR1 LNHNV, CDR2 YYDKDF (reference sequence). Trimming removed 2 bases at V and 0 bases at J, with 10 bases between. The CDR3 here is CATSRSTGVNTEAFF. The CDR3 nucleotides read TGTGCCACCAGCAGATCAACAGGAGTGAACACTGAAGCTTTCTTT.

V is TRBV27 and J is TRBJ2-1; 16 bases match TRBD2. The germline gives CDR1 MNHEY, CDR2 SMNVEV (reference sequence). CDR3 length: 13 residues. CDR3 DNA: TGTGAACCGGGACTAGCGGGGGGGCATGAGCAGTTCTTC. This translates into CEPGLAGGHEQFF.

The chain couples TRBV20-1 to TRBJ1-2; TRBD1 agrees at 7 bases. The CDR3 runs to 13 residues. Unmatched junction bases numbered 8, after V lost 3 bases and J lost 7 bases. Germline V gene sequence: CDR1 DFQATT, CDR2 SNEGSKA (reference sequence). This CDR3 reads CSASTGQIVGYTF. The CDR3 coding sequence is TGCAGTGCTAGTACGGGACAGATCGTTGGCTACACCTTC.

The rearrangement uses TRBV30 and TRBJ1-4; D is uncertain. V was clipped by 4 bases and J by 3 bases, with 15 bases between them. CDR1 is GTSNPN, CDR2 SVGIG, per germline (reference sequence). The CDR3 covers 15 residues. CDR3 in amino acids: CAWTPLRISNEKLFF. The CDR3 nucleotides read TGTGCCTGGACACCGCTGCGGATTTCTAATGAAAAACTGTTTTTT.

The CDR3 is CASSQGISGGLDTQYF. CDR3 nucleotides: TGTGCCAGCAGCCAAGGGATTTCGGGGGGGCTGGATACGCAGTATTTT. The chain combines TRBV3-1 (or the pseudogene TRBV3-2) with TRBJ2-3, with 8 bases identical to TRBD2. With V trimmed by 1 base and J by 6 bases, 9 bases remained unmatched. CDR3 length: 16 amino acids. Per the germline V gene, CDR1 is LGHDT and CDR2 is YNNKEL (reference sequence).

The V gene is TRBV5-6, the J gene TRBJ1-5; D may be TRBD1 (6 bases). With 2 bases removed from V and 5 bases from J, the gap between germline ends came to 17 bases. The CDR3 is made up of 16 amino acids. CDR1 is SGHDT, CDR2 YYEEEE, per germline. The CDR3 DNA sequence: TGTGCCAGCAGCTTATGGGACACTACTCTACATCAGCCCCAGCATTTT. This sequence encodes CASSLWDTTLHQPQHF.

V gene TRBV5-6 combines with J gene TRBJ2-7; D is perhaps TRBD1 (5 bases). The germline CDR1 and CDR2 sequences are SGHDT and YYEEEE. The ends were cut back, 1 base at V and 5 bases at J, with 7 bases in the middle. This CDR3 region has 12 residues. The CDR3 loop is CASSLRTHEQYF. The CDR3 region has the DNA TGTGCCAGCAGCTTGCGGACACACGAGCAGTACTTC.

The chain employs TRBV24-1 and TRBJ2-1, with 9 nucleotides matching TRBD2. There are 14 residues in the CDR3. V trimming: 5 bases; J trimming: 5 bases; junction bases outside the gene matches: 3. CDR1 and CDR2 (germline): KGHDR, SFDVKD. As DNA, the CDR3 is TGTGCCACCAGTGGGGCGGGGGGGGACAATGAGCAGTTCTTC. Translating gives CATSGAGGDNEQFF.

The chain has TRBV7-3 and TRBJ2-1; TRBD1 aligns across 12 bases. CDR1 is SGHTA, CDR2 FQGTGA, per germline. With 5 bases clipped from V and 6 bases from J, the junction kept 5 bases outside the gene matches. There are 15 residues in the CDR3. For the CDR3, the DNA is TGTGCCAGCAGCGCCGGGACAGGGGGCTCCAATGAGCAGTTCTTC. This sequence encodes CASSAGTGGSNEQFF. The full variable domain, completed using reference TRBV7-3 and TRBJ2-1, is GAGVSQTPSNKVTEKGKYVELRCDPISGHTALYWYRQSLGQGPEFLIYFQGTGAADDSGLPNDRFFAVRPEGSVSTLKIQRTERGDSAVYLCASSAGTGGSNEQFFGPGTRLTVL.

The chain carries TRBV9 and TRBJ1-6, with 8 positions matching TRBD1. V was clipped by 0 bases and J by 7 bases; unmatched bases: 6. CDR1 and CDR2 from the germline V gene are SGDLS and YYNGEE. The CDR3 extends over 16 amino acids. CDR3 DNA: TGTGCCAGCAGCGTAGCTACAGGGGGGCCCAATTCACCCCTCCACTTT. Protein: CASSVATGGPNSPLHF.

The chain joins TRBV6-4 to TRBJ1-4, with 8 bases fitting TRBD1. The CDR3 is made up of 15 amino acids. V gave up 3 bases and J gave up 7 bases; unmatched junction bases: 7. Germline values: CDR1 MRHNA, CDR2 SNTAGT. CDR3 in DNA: TGTGCCAGCAGTGAAGACACAGGGGGTACTGAAAAACTGTTTTTT. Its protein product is CASSEDTGGTEKLFF.

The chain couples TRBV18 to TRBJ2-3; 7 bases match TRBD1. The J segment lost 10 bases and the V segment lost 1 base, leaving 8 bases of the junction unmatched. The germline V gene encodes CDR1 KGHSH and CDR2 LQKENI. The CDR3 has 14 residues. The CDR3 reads CASSPLISTGSQYF. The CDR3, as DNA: TGTGCCAGCTCACCACTAATTTCGACAGGGTCGCAGTATTTT.